One T cell receptor beta chain is described in this entry. This CDR3 comprises 14 residues. The germline CDR1 and CDR2 sequences are KGHSH and LQKENI. V lost 7 bases and J 1 base, leaving 12 bases between the germline ends. Specified time point: pretreatment peripheral blood. Generated by immunoSEQ multiplex PCR, the TCRdb table keeps only in-frame clones and is missing some. Seen here are under 95,000 clones, around 83% observed once, and the top ten hold around a tenth. The entry originates in a study of PD-L1 blockade in urothelial cancer. V and J are TRBV18 and TRBJ2-3, with D hard to call. This TCR was sampled from a woman aged 70 to 79 with urothelial cancer. Sequencing used PBMCs, obtained around atezolizumab (anti-PD-L1) treatment. The DNA for the CDR3 is TGTGCCAGCTTCAGCGCATTCGGCACAGATACGCAGTATTTT. Translation gives CASFSAFGTDTQYF.